Listed below are T cell receptor beta chains from one sample, sequenced in a study of Graves' ophthalmopathy and Graves' hyperthyroidism. TCRdb analysed the multiplex PCR reads with MiXCR anew, one entry per CDR3 protein. The sample consists of more than 1,000,000 distinct CDR3 sequences, about 35% of them appearing once. The sequencing input was peripheral blood or thyroid tissue (not recorded which). The receptors come from an adult man with Graves' hyperthyroidism. CDR3s include the opening cysteine and the closing phenylalanine or tryptophan. The order of the fields is D gene, J gene, V gene, clone size, CDR3 protein, CDR3 DNA. D genes are given only for firm matches. Clone size appears in some rows only: once, few, many, or a class for an expanded clone.

d_call: .; j_call: TRBJ2-7; v_call: TRBV19; clone_size: few; cdr3_aa: CASSITPAKEAETYEQYF; cdr3_nt: TGTGCCAGTAGTATTACCCCCGCGAAAGAAGCGGAGACCTACGAGCAGTACTTC
d_call: TRBD2; j_call: TRBJ2-5; v_call: TRBV5-8; clone_size: few; cdr3_aa: CASSLSERGESWETQYF; cdr3_nt: TGTGCCAGCAGCTTGTCCGAGCGGGGGGAATCGTGGGAGACCCAGTACTTC
d_call: .; j_call: TRBJ2-5; v_call: TRBV7-2; clone_size: .; cdr3_aa: CASTYGAFGETQYF; cdr3_nt: TGTGCCAGCACCTACGGGGCATTTGGAGAGACCCAGTACTTC
d_call: TRBD1; j_call: TRBJ2-5; v_call: TRBV20-1; clone_size: .; cdr3_aa: CSATYTGQGGETQYF; cdr3_nt: TGCAGTGCTACGTATACGGGACAGGGTGGAGAGACCCAGTACTTC
d_call: .; j_call: TRBJ1-2; v_call: TRBV29-1; clone_size: few; cdr3_aa: CSVVSSGYGYTF; cdr3_nt: TGCAGCGTTGTTTCGTCTGGCTATGGCTACACCTTC
d_call: .; j_call: TRBJ1-4; v_call: TRBV12-3/TRBV12-4; clone_size: many; cdr3_aa: CASSSDGSNEKLFF; cdr3_nt: TGTGCCAGCAGTTCGGACGGATCTAATGAAAAACTGTTTTTT
d_call: .; j_call: TRBJ1-1; v_call: TRBV19; clone_size: once; cdr3_aa: CARLMNTEAFF; cdr3_nt: TGTGCCAGACTCATGAACACTGAAGCTTTCTTT
d_call: .; j_call: TRBJ2-7; v_call: TRBV15; clone_size: few; cdr3_aa: CATSRGAGVYEQYF; cdr3_nt: TGTGCCACCAGCAGAGGTGCAGGGGTCTACGAGCAGTACTTC
d_call: .; j_call: TRBJ1-4; v_call: TRBV4-1; clone_size: .; cdr3_aa: CASSSSSQASYEKLFF; cdr3_nt: TGCGCCAGCAGCTCAAGTTCGCAGGCTTCCTATGAAAAACTGTTTTTT
d_call: TRBD1; j_call: TRBJ2-6; v_call: TRBV29-1; clone_size: .; cdr3_aa: CSVGQGTASGANVLTF; cdr3_nt: TGCAGCGTGGGACAGGGAACTGCTTCTGGGGCCAACGTCCTGACTTTC
d_call: .; j_call: TRBJ1-2; v_call: TRBV29-1; clone_size: .; cdr3_aa: CSAVGGYYGYTF; cdr3_nt: TGCAGCGCCGTGGGAGGGTACTATGGCTACACCTTC
d_call: .; j_call: TRBJ1-4; v_call: TRBV10-2; clone_size: many; cdr3_aa: CASSEWSPASNEKLFF; cdr3_nt: TGCGCCAGCAGTGAGTGGTCGCCAGCCTCTAATGAAAAACTGTTTTTT
d_call: .; j_call: TRBJ2-7; v_call: TRBV7-2; clone_size: few; cdr3_aa: CASSQEKRGYEQYF; cdr3_nt: TGTGCCAGCAGCCAAGAAAAGAGGGGGTACGAGCAGTACTTC
d_call: TRBD1; j_call: TRBJ1-6; v_call: TRBV6-5; clone_size: many; cdr3_aa: CASRTGTGLNSPLHF; cdr3_nt: TGTGCCAGCAGAACCGGGACAGGCCTTAATTCACCCCTCCACTTT
d_call: .; j_call: TRBJ1-4; v_call: TRBV9; clone_size: .; cdr3_aa: CASSIRRFEKLFF; cdr3_nt: TGTGCCAGCAGTATTCGACGGTTTGAAAAACTGTTTTTT
d_call: .; j_call: TRBJ2-2; v_call: TRBV5-1; clone_size: many; cdr3_aa: CASSLELADTGELFF; cdr3_nt: TGCGCCAGCAGCTTGGAACTAGCCGACACCGGGGAGCTGTTTTTT
d_call: TRBD2; j_call: TRBJ2-7; v_call: TRBV28; clone_size: .; cdr3_aa: CASSLGTNYEQYF; cdr3_nt: TGTGCCAGCAGTTTAGGGACTAATTACGAGCAGTACTTC
d_call: TRBD1; j_call: TRBJ1-1; v_call: TRBV5-1; clone_size: .; cdr3_aa: CASSSRDRDEAFF; cdr3_nt: TGCGCCAGCAGCTCAAGGGACAGAGATGAAGCTTTCTTT
d_call: .; j_call: TRBJ2-1; v_call: TRBV7-6; clone_size: few; cdr3_aa: CASSLADNEQFF; cdr3_nt: TGTGCCAGCAGCCTTGCTGACAATGAGCAGTTCTTC
d_call: .; j_call: TRBJ2-5; v_call: TRBV7-2; clone_size: .; cdr3_aa: CASSFFEGPGPETQYF; cdr3_nt: TGTGCCAGCAGCTTTTTTGAGGGTCCGGGACCGGAGACCCAGTACTTC
d_call: .; j_call: TRBJ2-5; v_call: TRBV5-1; clone_size: .; cdr3_aa: CASGRGGETQYF; cdr3_nt: TGCGCCAGCGGGCGGGGCGGGGAGACCCAGTACTTC
d_call: TRBD1; j_call: TRBJ1-2; v_call: TRBV15; clone_size: .; cdr3_aa: CATSRRTGGYTF; cdr3_nt: TGTGCCACCAGCAGACGGACAGGGGGCTACACCTTC
d_call: .; j_call: TRBJ1-2; v_call: TRBV12-3/TRBV12-4; clone_size: many; cdr3_aa: CASSLGPVSTF; cdr3_nt: TGTGCCAGCAGTTTAGGACCAGTCTCCACCTTC
d_call: .; j_call: TRBJ1-5; v_call: TRBV30; clone_size: few; cdr3_aa: CAWRTHARGGNQPQHF; cdr3_nt: TGTGCCTGGAGAACACACGCACGGGGAGGTAATCAGCCCCAGCATTTT
d_call: .; j_call: TRBJ2-7; v_call: TRBV25-1; clone_size: .; cdr3_aa: CASTYGGVEQYF; cdr3_nt: TGTGCCAGCACCTACGGTGGGGTCGAGCAGTACTTC
d_call: TRBD1; j_call: TRBJ1-2; v_call: TRBV20-1; clone_size: many; cdr3_aa: CSATGTGEDYTF; cdr3_nt: TGCAGTGCTACCGGGACAGGGGAAGACTACACCTTC
d_call: .; j_call: TRBJ1-2; v_call: TRBV24-1; clone_size: many; cdr3_aa: CATSDSGTANYGYTF; cdr3_nt: TGTGCCACCAGTGACTCCGGGACGGCTAACTATGGCTACACCTTC
d_call: .; j_call: TRBJ2-5; v_call: TRBV9; clone_size: many; cdr3_aa: CASSVAGGETQYF; cdr3_nt: TGTGCCAGCAGCGTAGCGGGTGGAGAGACCCAGTACTTC
d_call: .; j_call: TRBJ2-7; v_call: TRBV28; clone_size: .; cdr3_aa: CASSRQTENEQYF; cdr3_nt: TGTGCCAGCAGCCGACAGACTGAGAACGAGCAGTACTTC
d_call: TRBD1; j_call: TRBJ1-1; v_call: TRBV5-1; clone_size: many; cdr3_aa: CASSLTGDQNTEAFF; cdr3_nt: TGCGCCAGCAGCTTGACAGGGGACCAGAACACTGAAGCTTTCTTT
d_call: TRBD1; j_call: TRBJ2-5; v_call: TRBV6-5; clone_size: .; cdr3_aa: CASNGDLGTGVETQYF; cdr3_nt: TGTGCCAGCAATGGGGACCTCGGGACAGGGGTTGAGACCCAGTACTTC
d_call: TRBD1; j_call: TRBJ1-5; v_call: TRBV20-1; clone_size: .; cdr3_aa: CSARDREPRPQHF; cdr3_nt: TGCAGTGCCAGAGACAGGGAGCCCCGGCCCCAGCATTTT
d_call: TRBD1; j_call: TRBJ2-2; v_call: TRBV19; clone_size: many; cdr3_aa: CASSRTGAGTGELFF; cdr3_nt: TGTGCCAGTAGTAGGACAGGGGCTGGGACCGGGGAGCTGTTTTTT
d_call: TRBD2; j_call: TRBJ2-5; v_call: TRBV29-1; clone_size: many; cdr3_aa: CSCRLAGGETQYF; cdr3_nt: TGCAGCTGTCGACTAGCGGGAGGAGAGACCCAGTACTTC
d_call: .; j_call: TRBJ1-1; v_call: TRBV28; clone_size: few; cdr3_aa: CASTLSGVKGTEAFF; cdr3_nt: TGTGCCAGCACCCTCTCAGGGGTCAAGGGCACTGAAGCTTTCTTT
d_call: .; j_call: TRBJ2-5; v_call: TRBV3-1; clone_size: .; cdr3_aa: CASSSQPASEETQYF; cdr3_nt: TGTGCCAGCAGCTCCCAACCCGCCTCGGAAGAGACCCAGTACTTC
d_call: .; j_call: TRBJ1-6; v_call: TRBV7-8; clone_size: once; cdr3_aa: CASIDRALMNSPLHF; cdr3_nt: TGTGCCAGCATCGACCGGGCCCTCATGAATTCACCCCTCCACTTT
d_call: TRBD1; j_call: TRBJ2-7; v_call: TRBV10-3; clone_size: .; cdr3_aa: CAISESQGAYEQYF; cdr3_nt: TGTGCCATCAGTGAGTCGCAGGGGGCATACGAGCAGTACTTC
d_call: .; j_call: TRBJ2-7; v_call: TRBV6-1; clone_size: .; cdr3_aa: CASSDNQGGEQYF; cdr3_nt: TGTGCCAGCAGTGATAACCAAGGGGGCGAGCAGTACTTC
d_call: TRBD1; j_call: TRBJ1-2; v_call: TRBV12-3/TRBV12-4; clone_size: few; cdr3_aa: CASSLQGARDYGYTF; cdr3_nt: TGTGCCAGCAGCCTACAGGGGGCAAGGGATTATGGCTACACCTTC
d_call: .; j_call: TRBJ1-1; v_call: TRBV7-2; clone_size: .; cdr3_aa: CASSLRQPNTEAFF; cdr3_nt: TGTGCCAGCAGCTTAAGACAACCGAACACTGAAGCTTTCTTT
d_call: TRBD2; j_call: TRBJ2-7; v_call: TRBV6-2/TRBV6-3; clone_size: .; cdr3_aa: CASSLSGTSGSYEQYF; cdr3_nt: TGTGCCAGCAGTTTGTCCGGGACTAGCGGCTCCTACGAGCAGTACTTC
d_call: .; j_call: TRBJ1-5; v_call: TRBV2; clone_size: .; cdr3_aa: CASRSAAYNQPQHF; cdr3_nt: TGTGCCAGCAGGTCGGCGGCCTACAATCAGCCCCAGCATTTT
d_call: .; j_call: TRBJ2-6; v_call: TRBV7-8; clone_size: many; cdr3_aa: CASSHGTVVSGANVLTF; cdr3_nt: TGTGCCAGCAGCCATGGGACGGTAGTCTCTGGGGCCAACGTCCTGACTTTC
d_call: .; j_call: TRBJ1-2; v_call: TRBV7-2; clone_size: .; cdr3_aa: CASSSLRAGSDYTF; cdr3_nt: TGTGCCAGCAGCAGTCTGCGGGCAGGGTCGGACTATACCTTC
d_call: TRBD1; j_call: TRBJ1-2; v_call: TRBV10-3; clone_size: many; cdr3_aa: CAISDSLTGDKTDGYTF; cdr3_nt: TGTGCCATCAGTGACTCCCTAACAGGGGACAAAACTGATGGCTACACCTTC
d_call: .; j_call: TRBJ1-4; v_call: TRBV6-2/TRBV6-3; clone_size: .; cdr3_aa: CASSYGGGEKLFF; cdr3_nt: TGTGCCAGCAGTTATGGAGGAGGTGAAAAACTGTTTTTT
d_call: TRBD2; j_call: TRBJ2-7; v_call: TRBV19; clone_size: .; cdr3_aa: CASSISPAGLYEQYF; cdr3_nt: TGTGCCAGTAGTATCTCCCCAGCGGGACTCTACGAGCAATACTTC
d_call: .; j_call: TRBJ1-2; v_call: TRBV7-2; clone_size: many; cdr3_aa: CASSLTGQHSYTF; cdr3_nt: TGTGCCAGCAGCTTAACAGGGCAACATTCCTACACCTTC
d_call: TRBD2; j_call: TRBJ2-2; v_call: TRBV7-9; clone_size: .; cdr3_aa: CASSSKAGGTGELFF; cdr3_nt: TGTGCCAGCAGCTCCAAAGCGGGAGGCACCGGGGAGCTGTTTTTT
d_call: TRBD1; j_call: TRBJ1-2; v_call: TRBV10-3; clone_size: few; cdr3_aa: CAISSDRGGYGYTF; cdr3_nt: TGTGCCATCAGCTCCGACAGGGGGGGCTATGGCTACACCTTC